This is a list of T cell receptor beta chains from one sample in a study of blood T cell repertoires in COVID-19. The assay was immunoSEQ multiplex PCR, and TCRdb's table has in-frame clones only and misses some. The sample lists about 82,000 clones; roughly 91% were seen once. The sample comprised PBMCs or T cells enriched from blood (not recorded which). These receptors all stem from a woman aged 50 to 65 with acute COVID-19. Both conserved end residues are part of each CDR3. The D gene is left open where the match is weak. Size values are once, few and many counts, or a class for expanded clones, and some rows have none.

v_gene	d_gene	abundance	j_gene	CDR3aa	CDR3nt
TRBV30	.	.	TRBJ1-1	CAWSVQREAFF	TGTGCCTGGAGTGTGCAGAGGGAAGCTTTCTTT
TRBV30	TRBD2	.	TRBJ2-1	CAWSPGTSDEQFF	TGTGCCTGGTCTCCGGGGACTAGTGATGAGCAGTTCTTC
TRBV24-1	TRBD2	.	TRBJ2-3	CATSGGKLAGSDTQYF	TGTGCCACCAGTGGTGGGAAGCTAGCGGGATCGGATACGCAGTATTTT
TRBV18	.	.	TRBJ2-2	CASSPPGQATGELFF	TGTGCCAGCTCACCACCGGGGCAAGCGACCGGGGAGCTGTTTTTT
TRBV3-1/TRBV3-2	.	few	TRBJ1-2	CASSPQESDGYTF	TGTGCCAGCAGCCCACAGGAAAGTGATGGCTACACCTTC
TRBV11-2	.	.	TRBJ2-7	CASSFELALEQYF	TGTGCCAGCAGCTTTGAACTAGCCCTTGAGCAGTACTTC
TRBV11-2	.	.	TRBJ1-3	CASSLNPAGGARGNTIYF	TGTGCCAGCAGCTTAAACCCGGCGGGAGGGGCGCGCGGAAACACCATATATTTT
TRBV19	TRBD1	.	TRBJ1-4	CASSSDRDSEKLFF	TGTGCCAGTAGTTCGGACAGGGATTCTGAAAAACTGTTTTTT
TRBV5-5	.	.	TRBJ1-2	CASSSTGLKGYTF	TGTGCCAGCAGCTCCACAGGGCTAAAGGGCTACACCTTC
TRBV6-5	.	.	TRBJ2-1	CASSYRSEPNEQFF	TGTGCCAGCAGTTACCGTAGCGAGCCCAATGAGCAGTTCTTC
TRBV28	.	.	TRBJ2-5	CASTTSQAPETQYF	TGTGCCAGCACCACATCACAGGCCCCAGAGACCCAGTACTTC
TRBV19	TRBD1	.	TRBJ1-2	CASSPHRGSTMDYGYTF	TGTGCCAGTAGTCCCCACAGGGGGTCGACTATGGACTATGGCTACACCTTC
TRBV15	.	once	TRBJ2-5	CATSSTGITETQYF	TGTGCCACCAGCAGTACAGGGATTACAGAGACCCAGTACTTC
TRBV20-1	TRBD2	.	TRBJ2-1	CSASRGVGRDGGTEQFF	TGCAGTGCTAGTCGAGGGGTCGGGAGGGACGGGGGCACTGAGCAGTTCTTC
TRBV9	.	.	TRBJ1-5	CASSRGGANQPQHF	TGTGCCAGCAGCAGGGGGGGGGCCAATCAGCCCCAGCATTTT
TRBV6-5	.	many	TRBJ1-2	CASSPRESYGYTF	TGTGCCAGCAGTCCCCGGGAGTCCTATGGCTACACCTTC
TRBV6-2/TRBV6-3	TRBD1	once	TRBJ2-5	CASSLLGQAQQTQYF	TGTGCCAGCAGTTTGTTGGGACAGGCTCAACAGACCCAGTACTTC
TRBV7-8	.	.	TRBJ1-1	CASSSIYIREAFF	TGTGCCAGCAGCTCAATTTACATCCGTGAAGCTTTCTTT
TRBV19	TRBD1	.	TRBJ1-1	CASSTGGRGTEAFF	TGTGCCAGTTCTACAGGGGGCCGAGGCACTGAAGCTTTCTTT
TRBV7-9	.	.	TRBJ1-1	CASSLAAGLNTEAFF	TGTGCCAGCAGCTTAGCCGCAGGTTTGAACACTGAAGCTTTCTTT
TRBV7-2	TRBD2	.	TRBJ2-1	CASRTGTSGTGEQFF	TGTGCCAGCAGAACCGGGACTAGCGGGACCGGTGAGCAGTTCTTC
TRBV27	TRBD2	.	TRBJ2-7	CASSRRLAGGSSYEQYF	TGTGCCAGCAGCCGGAGACTAGCGGGAGGATCCTCCTACGAGCAGTACTTC
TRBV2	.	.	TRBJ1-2	CASSGGNYGYTF	TGTGCCAGCAGCGGGGGGAACTATGGCTACACCTTC
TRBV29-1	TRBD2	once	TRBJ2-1	CSVPSGRAGNEQFF	TGCAGCGTTCCTAGCGGGAGGGCCGGGAATGAGCAGTTCTTC
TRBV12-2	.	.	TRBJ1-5	CASRSPGETGNQPQHF	TGTGCAAGTCGCTCCCCCGGGGAGACCGGCAATCAGCCCCAGCATTTT
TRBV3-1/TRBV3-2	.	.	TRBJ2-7	CASSQVQRASYEQYF	TGTGCCAGCAGCCAAGTCCAGCGGGCCTCCTACGAGCAGTACTTC
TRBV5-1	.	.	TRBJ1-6	CASSLLTENNSPLHF	TGCGCCAGCAGCTTGCTGACAGAGAATAATTCACCCCTCCACTTT
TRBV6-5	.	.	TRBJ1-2	CASSYALGGAQGYTF	TGTGCCAGCAGTTACGCCCTCGGGGGGGCGCAGGGCTACACCTTC
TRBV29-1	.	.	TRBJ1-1	CSVEAGYTEAFF	TGCAGCGTTGAGGCGGGATACACTGAAGCTTTCTTT
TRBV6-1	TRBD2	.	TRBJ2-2	CASSEISGRGTGELFF	TGTGCCAGCAGTGAGATAAGCGGGAGAGGGACCGGGGAGCTGTTTTTT
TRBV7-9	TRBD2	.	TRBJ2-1	CASSLGAGLAGNEQFF	TGTGCCAGCAGCTTAGGAGCAGGACTAGCGGGGAATGAGCAGTTCTTC
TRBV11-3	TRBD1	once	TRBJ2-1	CASSLEQGLSSYNEQFF	TGTGCCAGCAGCTTAGAACAGGGGCTGAGCTCCTACAATGAGCAGTTCTTC